Each of the 30 T cell receptor beta chains below was sequenced from the same sample in a study of blood T cell repertoires in COVID-19 (dated by TCRdb to about 2020). Libraries came from the immunoSEQ multiplex PCR assay. TCRdb carries this immuneACCESS record with in-frame sequences only. Its versions omit some clonotypes, under half of them owing to an unresolved V gene in the studies checked, with the rest unexplained. For this sample the table gives roughly 46,000 clones, of which around 85% were detected only once. The leading ten clones occupy 15% to 19% of the sample. The sample was peripheral blood. Receptors were obtained from a human donor in a cohort sampled during active COVID-19. The donor label of this sample is uncertain.

CDR3 coding DNA: TGTGCCAGCAGCATAAGGACTAGCGGGGGGCACAATGAGCAGTTCTTC. Translation gives CASSIRTSGGHNEQFF. The chain joins TRBV11-2 to TRBJ2-1, with 14 positions matching TRBD2. The CDR3 consists of 16 residues. Trimming cost V 5 bases and J 5 bases; bases outside gene matches: 5. Germline V gene lookup returns CDR1 SGHAT and CDR2 FQNNGV.

V usage is TRBV19 and J usage is TRBJ1-1; D possibly corresponds to TRBD1 (5 bases). The germline V gene encodes CDR1 LNHDA and CDR2 SQIVND (reference sequence). Trimming removed 5 bases at V and 0 bases at J, with 10 bases between. This CDR3 has 14 amino acids. CDR3 region: CASSFDSLNTEAFF. The CDR3 bases are TGTGCCAGTAGTTTCGACAGTCTGAACACTGAAGCTTTCTTT.

The V gene is TRBV28, the J gene TRBJ2-7; D gene uncertain. V was pared by 10 bases and J by 3 bases, with 16 bases between. CDR3 length: 13 residues. Germline lookup yields CDR1 MDHEN and CDR2 SYDVKM. The CDR3 coding sequence is TGTGCCACCCAGACACCCTCCCTCTACGAGCAGTACTTC. The encoded protein is CATQTPSLYEQYF.

V is TRBV10-3 and J is TRBJ1-5; no firm D call. The CDR3 contains 14 residues. The germline CDR1 and CDR2 sequences are ENHRY and SYGVKD. Trimming shortened V by 1 base and J by 2 bases, and 6 bases separated the two germline ends. The CDR3 region is CAISEFLGNQPQHF. In DNA form, the CDR3 reads TGTGCCATCAGTGAGTTTCTCGGCAATCAGCCCCAGCATTTT.

This clone is medium-sized within its sample. J is TRBJ2-2 and V is TRBV24-1; unclear D gene. This CDR3 contains 13 residues. In germline, CDR1 is KGHDR, CDR2 SFDVKD. Trimming took off 4 bases at V and 1 base at J, with 3 bases between the two ends. CDR3 coding DNA: TGTGCCACCAGTGACGGGAACACCGGGGAGCTGTTTTTT. Translation: CATSDGNTGELFF.

The sample holds one count of this clone. The V gene is TRBV11-2, the J gene TRBJ2-7; 11 bases are shared with TRBD2. This CDR3 is built from 15 residues. CDR1 and CDR2 (germline): SGHAT, FQNNGV. With 5 bases clipped from V and 4 bases from J, the junction kept 7 bases outside the gene matches. The CDR3 DNA sequence: TGTGCCAGCAGCCCGACTAGCGGGGTGAGGTACGAGCAGTACTTC. This sequence encodes CASSPTSGVRYEQYF.

The CDR3 reads CASSRDGLNSPLHF. CDR3 sequence (DNA): TGTGCCAGCAGCCGCGACGGACTTAATTCACCCCTCCACTTT. The chain links TRBV6-5 to TRBJ1-6; D is unclear. Trimming took off 6 bases at V and 6 bases at J, with 12 bases between the two ends. The CDR3 runs 14 residues. CDR1 MNHEY and CDR2 SVGAGI come from the germline V gene.

V is TRBV5-1 and J is TRBJ2-7, with a tentative D call TRBD1 (5 bases). CDR3 length equals 14 residues. The V gene's germline CDR1 is SGHRS and CDR2 YFSETQ. With 0 bases removed from V and 3 bases from J, the gap between germline ends came to 10 bases. The CDR3 here is CASSLEGQRYEQYF. CDR3 DNA: TGCGCCAGCAGCTTGGAGGGGCAGCGCTACGAGCAGTACTTC.

The chain recombines TRBV5-1 with TRBJ2-7; tentatively, D is TRBD1 (5 bases). Trimming stripped 4 bases from V and 7 bases from J, with 18 bases between. CDR1 and CDR2 from the germline V gene are SGHRS and YFSETQ. The CDR3 sequence is 14 residues long. The DNA for the CDR3 is TGCGCCAGCAGCAGTCAGGGCTTAACGGGTGAGCAGTACTTC. It specifies CASSSQGLTGEQYF.

The gene calls are TRBV9 and TRBJ2-2; unclear D gene. V lost 4 bases and J lost 1, with 11 bases in between. The CDR3 is made up of 15 amino acids. Germline CDR1 reads SGDLS; CDR2 reads YYNGEE. This CDR3 reads CASSPQTRNTGELFF. Written as DNA, the CDR3 is TGTGCCAGCAGCCCACAAACCAGGAACACCGGGGAGCTGTTTTTT.

The chain has TRBV11-2 and TRBJ1-2; D gene uncertain. The CDR3 totals 12 residues. The germline gives CDR1 SGHAT, CDR2 FQNNGV. The V end was cut by 5 bases, the J end by 7 bases, with 11 bases between. The CDR3 nucleotides are TGTGCCAGCAGCAACGGAGGGTTTGGCTACACCTTC. Translated, it gives CASSNGGFGYTF.

The V call is TRBV6-5, the J call TRBJ1-2; maybe TRBD1 (5 bases). The V end lost 7 bases, the J end lost 4 bases, and 16 bases lay between the germline ends. Per the germline V gene, CDR1 is MNHEY and CDR2 is SVGAGI. The CDR3 is made up of 14 amino acids. The DNA for the CDR3 is TGTGCCAGCACCTCATCGGGGGGTACCTATGGCTACACCTTC. This encodes CASTSSGGTYGYTF.

This clone was seen a handful of times. The CDR3 loop is CAINGAVGNQPQHF. The CDR3 DNA follows: TGTGCCATCAACGGCGCGGTAGGCAATCAGCCCCAGCATTTT. The chain couples TRBV6-4 to TRBJ1-5, with D uncertain. Per germline, CDR1 MRHNA and CDR2 SNTAGT. V lost 10 bases and J 2 bases, leaving 15 bases between the germline ends. This CDR3 is 14 amino acids long.

The V gene is TRBV11-2, the J gene TRBJ1-3, with a tentative D call TRBD1 (5 bases). Trimming took 4 bases from V and 8 from J, leaving 30 bases between them. Germline CDR1 SGHAT, CDR2 FQNNGV. CDR3 length equals 19 residues. DNA of the CDR3: TGTGCCAGCAGCTCACGAGACTCCACTATGGGGCCTCGCGCCCACACCATATATTTT. Residues: CASSSRDSTMGPRAHTIYF.

V gene TRBV6-1 combines with J gene TRBJ2-7; TRBD1 aligns across 9 bases. CDR3 length: 16 amino acids. Germline CDR1 MNHNS, CDR2 SASEGT. Unmatched junction bases numbered 9, after V lost 4 bases and J lost 2 bases. The CDR3 spells CASSGRLRDRAYEQYF. CDR3 bases: TGTGCCAGCAGTGGGCGTTTACGGGACAGGGCCTACGAGCAGTACTTC.

The chain couples TRBV30 to TRBJ2-2; D perhaps matches TRBD2 (7 bases). CDR3 length: 13 residues. V lost 4 bases and J lost 6, with 12 bases in between. Germline V lookup: CDR1 GTSNPN, CDR2 SVGIG (reference sequence). The CDR3 spells CAWKGGGPGELFF. The CDR3 DNA follows: TGTGCCTGGAAGGGCGGGGGCCCCGGGGAGCTGTTTTTT.

The chain employs TRBV6-5 and TRBJ2-3; 9 bases line up with TRBD2. CDR3 size: 14 residues. J was trimmed by 1 base and V by 6 bases; bases with no gene match: 2. Germline V gene sequence: CDR1 MNHEY, CDR2 SVGAGI. The CDR3 region has the DNA TGTGCCAGCAGAATAGCGGGGGGCACAGATACGCAGTATTTT. Its protein is CASRIAGGTDTQYF.

This chain links TRBV9 with TRBJ2-3; D is possibly TRBD1 (5 bases). Germline V gene lookup returns CDR1 SGDLS and CDR2 YYNGEE. V gave up 3 bases and J gave up 2 bases, with 10 bases separating them. The CDR3 spans 14 residues. CDR3 amino acids: CASSDRQITDTQYF. The CDR3 coding sequence is TGTGCCAGCAGCGATAGACAGATCACAGATACGCAGTATTTT. The variable domain in full, with the rest retrieved from reference TRBV9 and TRBJ2-3, is DSGVTQTPKHLITATGQRVTLRCSPRSGDLSVYWYQQSLDQGLQFLIQYYNGEERAKGNILERFSAQQFPDLHSELNLSSLELGDSALYFCASSDRQITDTQYFGPGTRLTVL.

The chain carries TRBV5-6 and TRBJ2-3; D remains ambiguous. Germline assignment: CDR1 SGHDT and CDR2 YYEEEE. This CDR3 is 13 amino acids long. The ends were cut back, 4 bases at V and 2 bases at J, with 8 bases in the middle. The CDR3 spells CASSRYLTDTQYF. CDR3 DNA: TGTGCCAGCAGCCGGTACCTCACAGATACGCAGTATTTT. Full variable domain (rest looked up from reference TRBV5-6 and TRBJ2-3): DAGVTQSPTHLIKTRGQQVTLRCSPKSGHDTVSWYQQALGQGPQFIFQYYEEEERQRGNFPDRFSGHQFPNYSSELNVNALLLGDSALYLCASSRYLTDTQYFGPGTRLTVL.

The chain is built from TRBV9 and TRBJ1-4, with TRBD1 as a possible D gene (6 bases). V lost 4 bases and J 0 bases, leaving 13 bases between the germline ends. The CDR3 totals 16 residues. Germline V gene data show CDR1 as SGDLS and CDR2 as YYNGEE. CDR3 coding DNA: TGTGCCAGCAGCTCCGGGACAACCACAACTAATGAAAAACTGTTTTTT. This sequence encodes CASSSGTTTTNEKLFF.

The V and J genes are TRBV14 and TRBJ2-1; no reliable D call. The CDR3 totals 14 residues. CDR1 and CDR2 from the germline V gene are SGHDN and FVKESK. Trimming shortened V by 4 bases and J by 0 bases, and 7 bases separated the two germline ends. CDR3 DNA sequence: TGTGCCAGCAGCCGACTTTACTCCTACAATGAGCAGTTCTTC. Protein sequence: CASSRLYSYNEQFF. Supplemented by reference TRBV14 and TRBJ2-1, the full variable domain reads EAGVTQFPSHSVIEKGQTVTLRCDPISGHDNLYWYRRVMGKEIKFLLHFVKESKQDESGMPNNRFLAERTGGTYSTLKVQPAELEDSGVYFCASSRLYSYNEQFFGPGTRLTVL.

The rearrangement links TRBV2 to TRBJ1-3, with 10 positions matching TRBD1. This CDR3 contains 17 residues. Germline V gives CDR1 SNHLY, CDR2 FYNNEI. Unmatched junction bases numbered 7, after V lost 5 bases and J lost 0 bases. CDR3: CASSPRQGATSGNTIYF. CDR3 nucleotides: TGTGCCAGCAGTCCGAGACAGGGGGCCACCTCTGGAAACACCATATATTTT.

V usage is TRBV11-1 and J usage is TRBJ1-1, with 9 bases matching TRBD1. There are 15 residues in the CDR3. V shed 5 bases and J 4 bases; nucleotides not matched to a gene: 8. CDR1 and CDR2 (germline): SGHAT, FQDESV (reference sequence). The CDR3 DNA sequence: TGTGCCAGCAGCCCAGAATGGACAGGGGCCACTGAAGCTTTCTTT. Amino acids: CASSPEWTGATEAFF.

The rearrangement links TRBV9 to TRBJ1-6, with TRBD1 matching 12 bases. CDR1 is SGDLS, CDR2 YYNGEE, per germline. The V gene end was trimmed by 0 bases and the J gene end by 11 bases; junction bases not matched to a gene: 6. This CDR3 is built from 16 residues. The CDR3 DNA reads as TGTGCCAGCAGCGTAGGGGGACAGGGGGCGAATACACCCCTCCACTTT. It yields the protein CASSVGGQGANTPLHF. The full variable domain, completed using reference TRBV9 and TRBJ1-6, is DSGVTQTPKHLITATGQRVTLRCSPRSGDLSVYWYQQSLDQGLQFLIQYYNGEERAKGNILERFSAQQFPDLHSELNLSSLELGDSALYFCASSVGGQGANTPLHFGNGTRLTVT.

The chain joins TRBV29-1 to TRBJ1-2; no clear D. Germline lookup yields CDR1 SQVTM and CDR2 ANQGSEA. The CDR3 has 16 amino acids. Trimming pared 4 bases from V and 0 bases from J, leaving 18 bases between. The CDR3 region is CSVGGVEGLPNYGYTF. CDR3 DNA: TGCAGCGTTGGTGGGGTGGAGGGCCTGCCTAACTATGGCTACACCTTC.

This chain links TRBV15 with TRBJ1-2, with 9 bases matching TRBD1. V was clipped by 0 bases and J by 0 bases; unmatched bases: 5. CDR1 and CDR2 from the germline V gene are LNHNV and YYDKDF (reference sequence). This CDR3 has 17 amino acids. The CDR3 sequence is CATSRDYRDRANYGYTF. Written as DNA, the CDR3 is TGTGCCACCAGCAGAGATTACCGGGACAGGGCTAACTATGGCTACACCTTC. The full variable domain, rest sourced from reference TRBV15 and TRBJ1-2, is DAMVIQNPRYQVTQFGKPVTLSCSQTLNHNVMYWYQQKSSQAPKLLFHYYDKDFNNEADTPDNFQSRRPNTSFCFLDIRSPGLGDTAMYLCATSRDYRDRANYGYTFGSGTRLTVV.

V usage is TRBV5-4 and J usage is TRBJ1-3, with 8 bases identical to TRBD1. Per the germline V gene, CDR1 is SGHNT and CDR2 is YYREEE (reference sequence). Trimming at V came to 1 base and at J to 3 bases, leaving 3 bases not matched to a gene. This CDR3 has 15 amino acids. The CDR3 DNA reads as TGTGCCAGCAGCTTGCAGGGGGCGCGTGGAAACACCATATATTTT. Translating it yields CASSLQGARGNTIYF.

This clone was seen a single time. The rearrangement uses TRBV3-1 (or the pseudogene TRBV3-2) and TRBJ1-2, with 7 bases that match TRBD1. V was pared by 5 bases and J by 5 bases, with 14 bases of the junction left unmatched. CDR3 length: 16 amino acids. From germline, CDR1 is LGHDT and CDR2 YNNKEL (reference sequence). In DNA, the CDR3 is TGTGCCAGCAGCTCCCGGTTAGAGGGGGCGTGGTATGGCTACACCTTC. Its protein product is CASSSRLEGAWYGYTF.

This chain joins TRBV28 and TRBJ2-1; 13 positions match TRBD2. The germline CDR1 and CDR2 sequences are MDHEN and SYDVKM. Trimming removed 6 bases from V and 6 bases from J; junction bases left unmatched: 8. There are 16 residues in the CDR3. The CDR3 coding sequence is TGTGCCAGCAGCCGACTAGCGGGGGGCCTAGGCAATGAGCAGTTCTTC. Translated, it gives CASSRLAGGLGNEQFF.

In this sample, this clone turned up a few times. V is TRBV28 and J is TRBJ1-3; TRBD1 aligns across 8 bases. The trim removed 3 bases at V and 0 bases at J, leaving 4 bases unmatched. Germline V lookup: CDR1 MDHEN, CDR2 SYDVKM. The CDR3 contains 16 residues. CDR3 protein: CASSFRTGSSGNTIYF. The CDR3 DNA follows: TGTGCCAGCAGTTTTCGGACAGGGAGCTCTGGAAACACCATATATTTT.